The 18 T cell receptor beta chains listed next were all sequenced from one sample in a study of T cell changes during pregnancy in multiple sclerosis. Using immunoSEQ multiplex PCR, the repertoire was profiled, and TCRdb retains in-frame clones only, with some absent. The table includes 65,000 to 95,000 clones, about 91% detected once. Sequencing used peripheral blood, obtained before pregnancy. Source of these receptors: a female donor with multiple sclerosis, enrolled in a pregnancy study.

V is TRBV7-8 and J is TRBJ1-1, with D unclear. V lost 3 bases, J lost 7 bases, and 9 bases lay in between. Germline CDR1 SGHVS, CDR2 FQNEAQ. The CDR3 sequence is 12 residues long. The CDR3 nucleotides are TGTGCCAGCAGCTTTTTTCGGGGTGAAGCTTTCTTT. Its translation: CASSFFRGEAFF.

The chain joins TRBV14 to TRBJ1-2; D is undetermined. Germline V gene data show CDR1 as SGHDN and CDR2 as FVKESK. V dropped 0 bases and J dropped 4 bases, with 12 bases sitting between them. CDR3 length equals 15 residues. DNA of the CDR3: TGTGCCAGCAGCCAAGATCTGGGAGTTGTCTATGGCTACACCTTC. Its protein product is CASSQDLGVVYGYTF.

The chain employs TRBV6-6 and TRBJ1-6; possibly TRBD1 for D (5 bases). Trimming shortened V by 8 bases and J by 6 bases, and 20 bases separated the two germline ends. CDR3 length: 16 residues. Germline V CDR1 and CDR2: MNHNY, SVGAGI (reference sequence). This CDR3 is CASGKATGRRNSPLHF. In nucleotides, the CDR3 is TGTGCCAGCGGGAAGGCTACAGGAAGGCGTAATTCACCCCTCCACTTT.

CDR3 amino acids: CASSLGAGTTGELFF. The DNA of the CDR3 is TGTGCCAGCAGCTTGGGGGCGGGGACCACCGGGGAGCTGTTTTTT. The chain is built from TRBV5-4 and TRBJ2-2, with D tentatively TRBD2 (6 bases). This CDR3 region has 15 residues. CDR1 SGHNT and CDR2 YYREEE come from the germline V gene (reference sequence). Trimming left V 0 bases short and J 4 bases short, with 10 bases between. Looking up the rest from reference TRBV5-4 and TRBJ2-2 gives the full variable domain: ETGVTQSPTHLIKTRGQQVTLRCSSQSGHNTVSWYQQALGQGPQFIFQYYREEENGRGNFPPRFSGLQFPNYSSELNVNALELDDSALYLCASSLGAGTTGELFFGEGSRLTVL.

The chain couples TRBV7-8 to TRBJ1-2; 7 positions match TRBD1. Germline V gene data show CDR1 as SGHVS and CDR2 as FQNEAQ. This CDR3 contains 17 residues. The ends lost 5 bases at V and 0 bases at J; junction bases unmatched: 12. The CDR3 DNA reads as TGTGCCAGCAGCCCCCGGCAGGGGGGCCGGGCTAACTATGGCTACACCTTC. Its translation is CASSPRQGGRANYGYTF.

The chain has TRBV18 and TRBJ1-1; D gene unclear. CDR3 length equals 15 residues. Between the trimmed V and J ends, which lost 6 bases and 1 base, there was a span of 15 bases. Germline V gene lookup returns CDR1 KGHSH and CDR2 LQKENI. The CDR3 here is CASSGSARQNTEAFF. CDR3 nucleotide sequence: TGTGCCAGCTCGGGTTCGGCCAGACAGAACACTGAAGCTTTCTTT.

The rearrangement uses TRBV18 and TRBJ2-7, with 7 bases matching TRBD1. V shed 2 bases and J 3 bases; nucleotides not matched to a gene: 7. The CDR3 is made up of 15 amino acids. Germline CDR1 reads KGHSH; CDR2 reads LQKENI. The CDR3 loop is CASSPLQGSVYEQYF. CDR3 coding DNA: TGTGCCAGCTCACCATTACAGGGGAGCGTCTACGAGCAGTACTTC.

The rearrangement links TRBV5-4 to TRBJ1-2, with a possible D match to TRBD1 (6 bases). The CDR3 is 14 amino acids. With 5 bases removed from V and 4 bases from J, the gap between germline ends came to 15 bases. Germline values: CDR1 SGHNT, CDR2 YYREEE (reference sequence). DNA of the CDR3: TGTGCCAGCAGTCTACAGGGCGACTCCTATGGCTACACCTTC. This translates into CASSLQGDSYGYTF.

In DNA form, the CDR3 reads TGTGCCAGCAGCCCCCAGGCAGGTAATAGCAATCAGCCCCAGCATTTT. Its protein is CASSPQAGNSNQPQHF. The chain employs TRBV7-6 and TRBJ1-5; no clear D. Per germline, CDR1 SGHVS and CDR2 FNYEAQ. The CDR3 has 16 residues. Trimming took off 5 bases at V and 0 bases at J, with 14 bases between the two ends. Using reference TRBV7-6 and TRBJ1-5 for the parts outside the CDR3, the full variable domain is GAGVSQSPRYKVTKRGQDVALRCDPISGHVSLYWYRQALGQGPEFLTYFNYEAQQDKSGLPNDRFSAERPEGSISTLTIQRTEQRDSAMYRCASSPQAGNSNQPQHFGDGTRLSIL.

This clone showed up just once. CDR3 protein: CASSQSGGLIPEQFF. The CDR3, as DNA: TGTGCCAGCAGCCAAAGCGGGGGCCTTATTCCTGAGCAGTTCTTC. The chain couples TRBV2 to TRBJ2-1; 8 bases are shared with TRBD2. The CDR3 loop spans 15 amino acids. The V gene end was trimmed by 6 bases and the J gene end by 9 bases; junction bases not matched to a gene: 13. Germline V gene data show CDR1 as SNHLY and CDR2 as FYNNEI.

The chain employs TRBV19 and TRBJ2-1; D ambiguous. Germline V gives CDR1 LNHDA, CDR2 SQIVND (reference sequence). This CDR3 contains 15 residues. V lost 5 bases, J lost 0 bases, and 11 bases lay in between. The CDR3 DNA reads as TGTGCCAGTAGTCCCCGGTTGAGCTCCTACAATGAGCAGTTCTTC. It translates to CASSPRLSSYNEQFF.

The rearrangement links TRBV5-6 to TRBJ2-5; maybe TRBD1 (5 bases). The CDR3 runs to 13 residues. The germline V gene has CDR1 SGHDT and CDR2 YYEEEE. V was cut by 4 bases and J by 4 bases, with 11 bases left in between. CDR3 nucleotides: TGTGCCAGCAGCCTGGGGCCCTTAGAGACCCAGTACTTC. This codes for CASSLGPLETQYF.

The rearrangement uses TRBV25-1 and TRBJ2-2; 8 bases are a match to TRBD2. V trimming: 5 bases; J trimming: 2 bases; junction bases outside the gene matches: 7. The germline V gene has CDR1 MGHDK and CDR2 SYGVNS. The CDR3 runs 16 residues. The CDR3 DNA reads TGTGCCAGCAGTTCCCTTAGGACTAGCAACACCGGGGAGCTGTTTTTT. Amino acids: CASSSLRTSNTGELFF.

This chain connects TRBV9 to TRBJ1-2, with D tentatively TRBD1 (5 bases). The CDR3 sequence is 14 residues long. The V and J ends lost 0 bases and 8 bases respectively, with 14 bases between them. Germline assignment: CDR1 SGDLS and CDR2 YYNGEE. The CDR3 DNA sequence: TGTGCCAGCAGCGTAGGGGGGGAGCGGGCCGGCTACACCTTC. It translates to CASSVGGERAGYTF.

V and J are TRBV5-1 and TRBJ2-3; D is uncertain. CDR3 size: 13 residues. Trimming took 4 bases from V and 4 from J, leaving 10 bases between them. CDR1 is SGHRS, CDR2 YFSETQ, per germline. The CDR3 spells CASSNSVADTQYF. The CDR3 bases are TGCGCCAGCAGCAATAGTGTTGCAGATACGCAGTATTTT.

The chain combines TRBV7-3 with TRBJ2-2; 7 bases match TRBD1. CDR3 length: 15 residues. J gave up 3 bases and V 3 bases, and 4 bases lay outside the gene matches. Germline V lookup: CDR1 SGHTA, CDR2 FQGTGA. CDR3 in amino acids: CASSLTGTYTGELFF. The DNA for the CDR3 is TGTGCCAGCAGCTTGACAGGGACGTACACCGGGGAGCTGTTTTTT.

This chain links TRBV5-4 with TRBJ1-6; the D is unclear. CDR1 SGHNT and CDR2 YYREEE come from the germline V gene (reference sequence). V was trimmed by 3 bases and J by 5 bases, leaving 9 bases between them. CDR3 length: 14 residues. The CDR3 reads CASSYARDNSPLHF. In DNA, the CDR3 is TGTGCCAGCAGCTACGCACGGGATAATTCACCCCTCCACTTT. Combining the CDR3 with reference TRBV5-4 and TRBJ1-6 gives the whole variable domain ETGVTQSPTHLIKTRGQQVTLRCSSQSGHNTVSWYQQALGQGPQFIFQYYREEENGRGNFPPRFSGLQFPNYSSELNVNALELDDSALYLCASSYARDNSPLHFGNGTRLTVT.

The rearrangement uses TRBV30 and TRBJ2-3, with D tentatively TRBD1 (5 bases). In germline, CDR1 is GTSNPN, CDR2 SVGIG (reference sequence). CDR3 length: 14 amino acids. V dropped 5 bases and J dropped 0 bases, with 12 bases sitting between them. Here the CDR3 reads CAWGLGASTDTQYF. The CDR3 nucleotides read TGTGCCTGGGGCCTAGGGGCTAGCACAGATACGCAGTATTTT.